What follows is one T cell receptor (beta chain) and its context. This sample is part of a study of human thymus T cells. Sequencing was performed with immunoSEQ multiplex PCR; in TCRdb, only in-frame clones are kept and a portion is missing. The sample consists of some 78,000 clones, nearly 98% of them appearing once. Thymic material originated from resections removed in the course of corrective heart surgery. Sequencing was performed on thymus tissue. The source of this sequence is a boy in the first two years of life with a congenital heart defect but otherwise immunologically healthy.

CDR3 protein: CASSYSWQGTDTQYF. CDR3 coding DNA: TGTGCCAGCAGTTACTCGTGGCAGGGCACAGATACGCAGTATTTT. The J gene is TRBJ2-3, the V gene TRBV6-5, with unresolved D. V gave up 0 bases and J gave up 1 base, with 8 bases separating them. CDR1 and CDR2 (germline): MNHEY, SVGAGI. The CDR3 covers 15 residues.